These T cell receptor beta chains were read from a single sample in a study of T cell changes during pregnancy in multiple sclerosis. Generated by immunoSEQ multiplex PCR, the TCRdb table keeps only in-frame clones and is missing some. The top ten clones hold roughly 0.5% of a sample with about 48,000 clones, approximately 95% of them seen once. This sample comprised CD4+ T cells from peripheral blood mononuclear cells, obtained in the first trimester of pregnancy. These receptors were obtained from a female donor with multiple sclerosis, enrolled in a pregnancy study. Both conserved end residues are part of each CDR3. D genes are given only for firm matches. The size entry is marked missing in some rows and otherwise reads once, few, many or a size class.

size,V,D,J,DNA,CDR3
.,TRBV6-1,TRBD1,TRBJ2-5,TGTGCCAGCAGTGAGCGCCCAGGGGGAGCCCAAGAGACCCAGTACTTC,CASSERPGGAQETQYF
once,TRBV4-1,TRBD2,TRBJ2-1,TGCGCCAGCAGCCGAACGGTAGCGGGGCTTGGCAATGAGCAGTTCTTC,CASSRTVAGLGNEQFF
.,TRBV7-2,TRBD2,TRBJ2-7,TGTGCCAGCAGCCCTGGGACTAGCGCCGAGCAGTACTTC,CASSPGTSAEQYF
.,TRBV11-2,TRBD2,TRBJ2-1,TGTGCCAGCAGCCCCGTCGGGGGGGCAAACAATGAGCAGTTCTTC,CASSPVGGANNEQFF
.,TRBV4-2,.,TRBJ2-3,TGTGCCAGCAGCCATCCCCCCCGCGGGCTAGTGGACGATACGCAGTATTTT,CASSHPPRGLVDDTQYF
.,TRBV7-2,TRBD2,TRBJ2-2,TGTGCCAGCAGCTTAGTTCGAGCGGGGGGCCTAAACACCGGGGAGCTGTTTTTT,CASSLVRAGGLNTGELFF
.,TRBV7-3,.,TRBJ2-5,TGTGCCAGCAGCCGTTCCTACCAAGAGACCCAGTACTTC,CASSRSYQETQYF
.,TRBV7-9,TRBD1,TRBJ2-6,TGTGCCACCGTAAACCCCGGGACAGGGGTTTCTGGGGCCAACGTCCTGACTTTC,CATVNPGTGVSGANVLTF
.,TRBV11-2,TRBD1,TRBJ1-4,TGTGCCACAGGGACAGGGCGTGAAAAACTGTTTTTT,CATGTGREKLFF
.,TRBV7-2,TRBD2,TRBJ2-3,TGTGCCAGCAGCAGAATAGCGGGGGGGCAAGATACGCAGTATTTT,CASSRIAGGQDTQYF
.,TRBV30,TRBD1,TRBJ1-1,TGTGCCTGGAGCCTAGGGACAGGACATAACACTGAAGCTTTCTTT,CAWSLGTGHNTEAFF
.,TRBV7-8,.,TRBJ1-6,TGTGCCAGCAGCTTCGGGGAATATAATTCACCCCTCCACTTT,CASSFGEYNSPLHF
.,TRBV4-1,TRBD1,TRBJ1-3,TGCGCCAGCAGCCCCCGGGACAGGGGTGGAAACACCATATATTTT,CASSPRDRGGNTIYF
.,TRBV27,.,TRBJ1-2,TGTGCCAGCTGCCACCGCCGCCGGGACACTCTTTGGGGACCCTATGGCTACACCTTC,CASCHRRRDTLWGPYGYTF
.,TRBV18,.,TRBJ2-3,TGTGCCAGCTCACTGGGACAACCAAAGCAGTATTTT,CASSLGQPKQYF
.,TRBV6-5,.,TRBJ1-1,TGTGCCAGCACCCCGGTTCGGGGTCAGTCTGAAGCTTTCTTT,CASTPVRGQSEAFF
.,TRBV4-2,.,TRBJ2-3,TGTGCCAGCAGCCAAAATCCAAGCGCCCGCACAGATACGCAGTATTTT,CASSQNPSARTDTQYF
.,TRBV5-8,TRBD2,TRBJ2-3,TGTGCCAGCAGCTTTACTAGCGTTAGCACAGATACGCAGTATTTT,CASSFTSVSTDTQYF
.,TRBV7-9,TRBD1,TRBJ2-1,TGTGCCAGCAGTCCACGACAGGGGGCTTACAATGAGCAGTTCTTC,CASSPRQGAYNEQFF
.,TRBV30,.,TRBJ1-6,TGTGCCTGGAGTGTAGGGAGGGGTAATTCACCCCTCCACTTT,CAWSVGRGNSPLHF
.,TRBV7-9,.,TRBJ1-5,TGTGCCAGCAGCTTGGGGCCACTTAGCAATCAGCCCCAGCATTTT,CASSLGPLSNQPQHF
.,TRBV6-6,TRBD1,TRBJ1-5,TGTGCCAGCAGTCCGACAGGGGGCCGTGGTAATCAGCCCCAGCATTTT,CASSPTGGRGNQPQHF
.,TRBV7-3,.,TRBJ1-4,TGTGCCAGCAGCTTTGGACGGGGTGAAAAACTGTTTTTT,CASSFGRGEKLFF
.,TRBV7-3,.,TRBJ1-1,TGTGCCAGCTCCCTCGGGGGTTTGAACACTGAAGCTTTCTTT,CASSLGGLNTEAFF
once,TRBV6-4,TRBD2,TRBJ2-1,TGTGCCAGCAGTAGGAGCGGGGGGAGCTCCTACAATGAGCAGTTCTTC,CASSRSGGSSYNEQFF
.,TRBV9,TRBD2,TRBJ2-1,TGTGCCAGCAGCGTAGAAATAACGCGGGGGAACTACAATGAGCAGTTCTTC,CASSVEITRGNYNEQFF
.,TRBV5-6,TRBD1,TRBJ2-2,TGTGCCAGCAGCTTAGGACAGGGTACGAACACCGGGGAGCTGTTTTTT,CASSLGQGTNTGELFF
.,TRBV19,TRBD1,TRBJ1-5,TGTGCCACAAGTGACGGGACAGGGGTCAATCAGCCCCAGCATTTT,CATSDGTGVNQPQHF
.,TRBV7-9,TRBD2,TRBJ2-1,TGTGCCAGCAGCTCATCCCGGACTAGCGGAAAGAGGAATGAGCAGTTCTTC,CASSSSRTSGKRNEQFF
.,TRBV6-6,TRBD1,TRBJ2-1,TGTGCCAGCAGTTATAACGACAGGGGGCCTTACAATGAGCAGTTCTTC,CASSYNDRGPYNEQFF
once,TRBV4-1,.,TRBJ1-1,TGCGCCAGCAGCAACCTTGTCTTTTCTCGGGACAAGAACACTGAAGCTTTCTTT,CASSNLVFSRDKNTEAFF
.,TRBV30,.,TRBJ2-5,TGTGCCTGGAGTGTAAACCGGGGCCAAGAGACCCAGTACTTC,CAWSVNRGQETQYF
.,TRBV14,.,TRBJ2-2,TGTGCCGTCAGGGGGAACACCGGGGAGCTGTTTTTT,CAVRGNTGELFF
.,TRBV9,TRBD2,TRBJ2-2,TGTGCCAGCGACGCGGGGGATAGGGTCACCGGGGAGCTGTTTTTT,CASDAGDRVTGELFF
.,TRBV2,TRBD1,TRBJ1-5,TGTGCCAGCAGTCGGGACAGGGGTAGTAGCAATCAGCCCCAGCATTTT,CASSRDRGSSNQPQHF
.,TRBV30,TRBD2,TRBJ2-7,TGTGCCTGGAGTGTACGAACTAGCGGATTCTCCTACGAGCAGTACTTC,CAWSVRTSGFSYEQYF
.,TRBV9,TRBD1,TRBJ1-5,TGTGCCAGCGCTACAGGGGGCGAGAGCAATCAGCCCCAGCATTTT,CASATGGESNQPQHF
.,TRBV6-4,TRBD2,TRBJ2-3,TGTGCCAGCAGTTTAGTAGCGGGGGGGGCCGGCACAGATACGCAGTATTTT,CASSLVAGGAGTDTQYF
.,TRBV5-1,TRBD1,TRBJ2-5,TGCGCCAGCAGGCCGACAGGGAACCAAGAGACCCAGTACTTC,CASRPTGNQETQYF
.,TRBV2,.,TRBJ1-4,TGTGCCAGCAGTGAATGGGGGCGGCAGGATGAAAAACTGTTTTTT,CASSEWGRQDEKLFF
.,TRBV30,.,TRBJ1-4,TGTGCCTGGAGTGCCCTCCCTGAAAAACTGTTTTTT,CAWSALPEKLFF
.,TRBV7-3,.,TRBJ2-1,TGTGCCAGCAGCTTGGGTGGCGGGACCGTGGGTTTGTACAATGAGCAGTTCTTC,CASSLGGGTVGLYNEQFF
.,TRBV6-6,TRBD1,TRBJ1-2,TGTGCCAGCGACCGGGGACAGGGACATGGCTACACCTTC,CASDRGQGHGYTF
.,TRBV28,.,TRBJ1-5,TGTGCCAGCAGTTTGGGCAGCAATCAGCCCCAGCATTTT,CASSLGSNQPQHF
.,TRBV10-1,.,TRBJ2-2,TGCGCCAGCAGTGAGACAACAGGGAAGGTCACCGGGGAGCTGTTTTTT,CASSETTGKVTGELFF
once,TRBV4-1,.,TRBJ1-2,TGCGCCAGCAGCCAAGCACAGGACTATGGCTACACCTTC,CASSQAQDYGYTF
.,TRBV6-4,.,TRBJ1-5,TGTGCCAGCAGTGACTATCCAGGGAAGGGGCAGCCCCAGCATTTT,CASSDYPGKGQPQHF
once,TRBV29-1,.,TRBJ2-7,TGCAGCGTTGGAGTCGGGACCTACGAGCAGTACTTC,CSVGVGTYEQYF
.,TRBV7-8,TRBD2,TRBJ2-7,TGTGCCAGCAGCCCCCTAGCGGAGAAAGAGCAGTACTTC,CASSPLAEKEQYF
.,TRBV2,.,TRBJ1-2,TGTGCCAGCAGTGATAGCTTGACCGTAGTCGAAGGTGTCTATGGCTACACCTTC,CASSDSLTVVEGVYGYTF
.,TRBV2,.,TRBJ2-2,TGTGCCAGCAGTGAGTACGGGGAGCTGTTTTTT,CASSEYGELFF
.,TRBV6-1,.,TRBJ1-1,TGTGCCAGCACCGCGGAAGGGGGTATGTCTGAAGCTTTCTTT,CASTAEGGMSEAFF
once,TRBV10-3,.,TRBJ2-3,TGTGCCATCAGTGAAACTGATACGCAGTATTTT,CAISETDTQYF
few,TRBV9,.,TRBJ1-2,TGTGCCAGCAGCTCCAGGAGGGACTATGGCTACACCTTC,CASSSRRDYGYTF
.,TRBV19,TRBD1,TRBJ2-3,TGTGCCAGTAGTATCAGGACAGGGGGCGGGCAAGCAGATACGCAGTATTTT,CASSIRTGGGQADTQYF
.,TRBV11-2,.,TRBJ2-3,TGTGCCAGCAGTTTCTCAGGGGCCACAGATACGCAGTATTTT,CASSFSGATDTQYF
.,TRBV19,TRBD1,TRBJ1-5,TGTGCCAGTAGTTATGCTCCTCTATTCCGGGACAGGGTACGGGGTCGACATCAGCCCCAGCATTTT,CASSYAPLFRDRVRGRHQPQHF